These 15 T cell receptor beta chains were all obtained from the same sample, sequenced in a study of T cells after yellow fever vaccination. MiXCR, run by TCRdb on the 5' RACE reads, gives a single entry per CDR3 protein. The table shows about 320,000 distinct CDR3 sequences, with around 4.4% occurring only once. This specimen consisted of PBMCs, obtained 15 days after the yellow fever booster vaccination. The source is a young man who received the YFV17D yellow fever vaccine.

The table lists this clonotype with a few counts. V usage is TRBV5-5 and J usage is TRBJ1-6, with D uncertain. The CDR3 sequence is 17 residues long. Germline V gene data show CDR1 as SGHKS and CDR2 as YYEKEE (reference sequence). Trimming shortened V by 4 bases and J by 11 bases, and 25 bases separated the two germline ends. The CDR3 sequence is CASSRTVSGGWEPPLHF. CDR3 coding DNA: TGTGCCAGCAGCCGTACGGTGTCAGGTGGTTGGGAGCCACCCCTCCACTTT. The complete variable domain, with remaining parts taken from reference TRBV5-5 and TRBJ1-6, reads DAGVTQSPTHLIKTRGQQVTLRCSPISGHKSVSWYQQVLGQGPQFIFQYYEKEERGRGNFPDRFSARQFPNYSSELNVNALLLGDSALYLCASSRTVSGGWEPPLHFGNGTRLTVT.

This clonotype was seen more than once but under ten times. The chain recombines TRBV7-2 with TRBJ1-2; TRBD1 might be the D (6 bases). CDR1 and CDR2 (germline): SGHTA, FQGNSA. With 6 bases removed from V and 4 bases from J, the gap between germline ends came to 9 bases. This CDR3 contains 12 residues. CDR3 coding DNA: TGTGCCAGCAGTCAGGGGTTCTATGGCTACACCTTC. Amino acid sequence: CASSQGFYGYTF.

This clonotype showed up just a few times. This CDR3 reads CASSQDVGGANTEAFF. The CDR3 DNA is TGCGCCAGCAGCCAGGACGTGGGGGGAGCGAACACTGAAGCTTTCTTT. The chain has TRBV4-3 and TRBJ1-1, with D possibly matching TRBD1 (5 bases). This CDR3 has 16 residues. V was cut by 3 bases and J by 1 base, with 15 bases left in between. Germline V gene sequence: CDR1 LGHNA, CDR2 YSLEER.

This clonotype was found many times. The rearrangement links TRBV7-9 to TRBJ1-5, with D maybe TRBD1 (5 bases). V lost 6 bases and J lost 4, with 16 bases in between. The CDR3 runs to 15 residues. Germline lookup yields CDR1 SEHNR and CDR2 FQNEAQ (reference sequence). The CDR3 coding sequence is TGTGCCAGCAGTCTAGGGAAACAGGAAAATCAGCCCCAGCATTTT. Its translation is CASSLGKQENQPQHF.

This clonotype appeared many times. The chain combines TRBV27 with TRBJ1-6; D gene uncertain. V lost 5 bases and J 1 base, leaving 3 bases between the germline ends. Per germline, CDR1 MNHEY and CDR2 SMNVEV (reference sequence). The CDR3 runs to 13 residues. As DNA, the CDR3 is TGTGCCAGCAGTCCGTCCTATAATTCACCCCTCCACTTT. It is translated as CASSPSYNSPLHF.

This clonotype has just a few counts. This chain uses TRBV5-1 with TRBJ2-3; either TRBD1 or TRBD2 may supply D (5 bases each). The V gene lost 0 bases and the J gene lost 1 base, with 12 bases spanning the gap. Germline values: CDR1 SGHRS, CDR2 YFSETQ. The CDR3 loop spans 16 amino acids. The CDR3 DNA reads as TGCGCCAGCAGCTTGGAGGGACGGGTCCGCACAGATACGCAGTATTTT. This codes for CASSLEGRVRTDTQYF.

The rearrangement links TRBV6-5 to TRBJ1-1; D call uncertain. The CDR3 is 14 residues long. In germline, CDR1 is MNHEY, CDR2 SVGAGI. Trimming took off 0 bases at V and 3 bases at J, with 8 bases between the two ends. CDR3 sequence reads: CASSYSTRYTEAFF. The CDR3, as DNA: TGTGCCAGCAGTTACTCGACGCGTTACACTGAAGCTTTCTTT.

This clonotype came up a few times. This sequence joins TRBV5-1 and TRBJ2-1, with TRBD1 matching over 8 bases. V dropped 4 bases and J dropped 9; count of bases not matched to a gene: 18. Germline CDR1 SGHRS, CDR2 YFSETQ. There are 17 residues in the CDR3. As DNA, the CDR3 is TGCGCCAGCAGCACCAAGACAGGGGAGAGCCGAGGTAGTGAGCAGTTCTTC. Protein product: CASSTKTGESRGSEQFF.

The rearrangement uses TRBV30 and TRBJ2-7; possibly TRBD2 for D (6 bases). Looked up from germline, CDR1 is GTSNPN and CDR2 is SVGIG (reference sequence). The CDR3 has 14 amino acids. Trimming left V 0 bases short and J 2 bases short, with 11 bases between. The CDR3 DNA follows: TGTGCCTGGAGTGTACCTCCGGGGGCCTACGAGCAGTACTTC. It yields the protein CAWSVPPGAYEQYF.

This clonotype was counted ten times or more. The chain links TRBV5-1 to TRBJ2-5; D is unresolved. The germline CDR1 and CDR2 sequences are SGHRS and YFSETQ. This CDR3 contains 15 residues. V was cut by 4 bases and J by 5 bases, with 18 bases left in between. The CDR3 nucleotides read TGCGCCAGCAGCACTATGGCAGGCCCCGGGGAGACCCAGTACTTC. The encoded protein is CASSTMAGPGETQYF.

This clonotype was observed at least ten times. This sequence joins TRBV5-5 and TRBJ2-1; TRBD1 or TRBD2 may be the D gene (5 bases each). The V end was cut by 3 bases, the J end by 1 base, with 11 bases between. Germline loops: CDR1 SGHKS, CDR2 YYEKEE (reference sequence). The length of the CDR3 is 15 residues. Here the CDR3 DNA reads TGTGCCAGCAGCTGGGGGAGACAGTCCTACAATGAGCAGTTCTTC. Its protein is CASSWGRQSYNEQFF.

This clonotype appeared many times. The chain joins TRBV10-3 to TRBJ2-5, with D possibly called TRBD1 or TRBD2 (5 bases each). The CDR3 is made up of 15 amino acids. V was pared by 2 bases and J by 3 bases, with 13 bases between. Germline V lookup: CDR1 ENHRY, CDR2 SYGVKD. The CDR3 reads CAISEGTGTEETQYF. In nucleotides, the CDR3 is TGTGCCATCAGTGAGGGGACGGGTACGGAAGAGACCCAGTACTTC.

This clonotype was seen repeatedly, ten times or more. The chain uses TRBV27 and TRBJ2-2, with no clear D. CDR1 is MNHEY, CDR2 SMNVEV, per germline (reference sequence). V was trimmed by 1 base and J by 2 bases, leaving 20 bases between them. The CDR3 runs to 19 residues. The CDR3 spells CASSLLAAVGGENTGELFF. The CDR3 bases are TGTGCCAGCAGTTTATTGGCAGCAGTTGGTGGGGAAAACACCGGGGAGCTGTTTTTT.

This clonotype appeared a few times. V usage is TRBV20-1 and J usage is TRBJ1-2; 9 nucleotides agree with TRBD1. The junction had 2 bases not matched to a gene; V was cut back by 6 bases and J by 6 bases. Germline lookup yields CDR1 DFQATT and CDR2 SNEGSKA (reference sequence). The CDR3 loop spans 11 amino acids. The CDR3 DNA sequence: TGCAGTGCCCGGACAGGGGATGGCTACACCTTC. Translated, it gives CSARTGDGYTF.

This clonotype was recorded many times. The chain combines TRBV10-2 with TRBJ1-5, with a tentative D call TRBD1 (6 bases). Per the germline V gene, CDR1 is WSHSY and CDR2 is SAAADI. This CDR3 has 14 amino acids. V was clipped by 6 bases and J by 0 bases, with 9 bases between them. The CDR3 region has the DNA TGCGCCAGCAGCGACAGGTATAGCAATCAGCCCCAGCATTTT. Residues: CASSDRYSNQPQHF.